Below are 14 T cell receptor beta chains sequenced from a single sample in a study of blood T cell repertoires in COVID-19. Clones were sequenced by immunoSEQ multiplex PCR, and TCRdb holds only the in-frame ones, with some missing. There are about 47,000 clones in the sample; about four fifths occur only once, and under 30% lies in the top ten. Sequenced material: peripheral blood. All receptors come from a woman of 80 years or more with COVID-19, enrolled during active disease.

V is TRBV11-2 and J is TRBJ2-2; D perhaps matches TRBD1 (6 bases). V was clipped by 5 bases and J by 4 bases, with 14 bases between them. The CDR3 extends over 15 amino acids. Germline loops: CDR1 SGHAT, CDR2 FQNNGV. In DNA, the CDR3 is TGTGCCAGCAGCGCCAGGACAGAGCCCACCGGGGAGCTGTTTTTT. Its translation is CASSARTEPTGELFF.

Only a few counts were recorded for this clone. The chain combines TRBV6-5 with TRBJ1-3; D might be TRBD1 (6 bases). Per the germline V gene, CDR1 is MNHEY and CDR2 is SVGAGI. V lost 2 bases and J 0 bases, leaving 11 bases between the germline ends. The CDR3 is 16 residues long. The CDR3 sequence: CASSYGARGSGNTIYF. CDR3 in DNA: TGTGCCAGCAGTTACGGCGCCAGGGGCTCTGGAAACACCATATATTTT.

This clone showed up just once. V usage is TRBV3-1 (or the pseudogene TRBV3-2) and J usage is TRBJ2-4; D possibly corresponds to TRBD2 (5 bases). Germline lookup yields CDR1 LGHDT and CDR2 YNNKEL (reference sequence). V lost 0 bases to trimming and J lost 0 bases, with 15 bases between them. This CDR3 has 18 amino acids. The CDR3 region is CASSQDIGRAQAKNIQYF. For the CDR3, the DNA is TGTGCCAGCAGCCAAGATATTGGGAGAGCCCAAGCCAAAAACATTCAGTACTTC.

This clone was observed a few times. CDR3 region: CASSSIGPGSTDTQYF. CDR3 nucleotides: TGTGCCAGCAGCTCTATTGGCCCAGGGTCGACAGATACGCAGTATTTT. V and J are TRBV11-2 and TRBJ2-3; D may be TRBD1 (5 bases). Trimming took off 4 bases at V and 3 bases at J, with 17 bases between the two ends. From germline, CDR1 is SGHAT and CDR2 FQNNGV. The CDR3 extends over 16 amino acids.

V usage is TRBV3-1 (or the pseudogene TRBV3-2) and J usage is TRBJ1-3, with 8 bases aligning to TRBD2. The J call may be faulty, since TRBJ2-2 better matches the DNA end. The germline gives CDR1 LGHDT, CDR2 YNNKEL (reference sequence). The CDR3 has 15 residues. The CDR3 here is CASRLGLAVTGELFF. The DNA for the CDR3 is TGTGCCAGCAGACTAGGACTAGCCGTCACCGGGGAGCTGTTTTTT.

The chain has TRBV3-1 (or the pseudogene TRBV3-2) and TRBJ1-2, with unresolved D. Germline V CDR1 and CDR2: LGHDT, YNNKEL (reference sequence). The CDR3 covers 15 residues. Trimming took 2 bases from V and 4 from J, leaving 14 bases between them. The CDR3 is CASSQKQAGSYGYTF. For the CDR3, the DNA is TGTGCCAGCAGCCAAAAGCAGGCAGGAAGCTATGGCTACACCTTC.

The CDR3 DNA reads as TGTGCCACCAGACGGGACATTCAGTACTTC. This sequence encodes CATRRDIQYF. The chain recombines TRBV24-1 with TRBJ2-4; D not certain. The V end lost 7 bases, the J end lost 8 bases, and 5 bases lay between the germline ends. The CDR3 covers 10 residues. In germline, CDR1 is KGHDR, CDR2 SFDVKD.

The rearrangement links TRBV2 to TRBJ2-3, with 8 bases aligning to TRBD2. Unmatched junction bases numbered 2, after V lost 5 bases and J lost 1 base. CDR1 SNHLY and CDR2 FYNNEI come from the germline V gene. This CDR3 has 14 amino acids. The CDR3 sequence: CASSNSGGTDTQYF. As DNA, the CDR3 is TGTGCCAGCAGTAATAGCGGGGGCACAGATACGCAGTATTTT.

The chain uses TRBV3-1 (or the pseudogene TRBV3-2) and TRBJ2-1, with D unclear. Germline CDR1 LGHDT, CDR2 YNNKEL (reference sequence). V lost 0 bases to trimming and J lost 2 bases, with 11 bases between them. The CDR3 is 16 amino acids. The CDR3 spells CASSQDSVGPYNEQFF. Written as DNA, the CDR3 is TGTGCCAGCAGCCAAGATTCCGTGGGCCCCTACAATGAGCAGTTCTTC.

The gene calls are TRBV6-5 and TRBJ2-2; possibly TRBD1 for D (6 bases). The CDR3 has 14 residues. CDR1 and CDR2 (germline): MNHEY, SVGAGI. The V end lost 5 bases, the J end lost 8 bases, and 15 bases lay between the germline ends. The CDR3 here is CASSKQGGRGELFF. In DNA, the CDR3 is TGTGCCAGCAGTAAACAGGGCGGTCGAGGGGAGCTGTTTTTT.

The chain has TRBV7-9 and TRBJ2-3; 7 bases align to TRBD2. CDR1 and CDR2 from the germline V gene are SEHNR and FQNEAQ (reference sequence). With 5 bases clipped from V and 6 bases from J, the junction kept 11 bases outside the gene matches. The CDR3 loop spans 15 amino acids. The chain's CDR3 is CASSVRGGASDTQYF. CDR3 nucleotides: TGTGCCAGCAGCGTAAGGGGAGGGGCTTCGGATACGCAGTATTTT. Together with reference TRBV7-9 and TRBJ2-3, the CDR3 gives the full variable domain: DTGVSQNPRHKITKRGQNVTFRCDPISEHNRLYWYRQTLGQGPEFLTYFQNEAQLEKSRLLSDRFSAERPKGSFSTLEIQRTEQGDSAMYLCASSVRGGASDTQYFGPGTRLTVL.

The chain has TRBV27 and TRBJ2-3; a weak D match, TRBD1 (6 bases). Trimming pared 5 bases from V and 0 bases from J, leaving 12 bases between. CDR1 is MNHEY, CDR2 SMNVEV, per germline (reference sequence). The CDR3 has 15 amino acids. DNA of the CDR3: TGTGCCAGCAGTATTGGACAGAAAAGCACAGATACGCAGTATTTT. The encoded protein is CASSIGQKSTDTQYF.

This clone was detected a few times. This chain links TRBV6-4 with TRBJ2-2; TRBD2 matches 7 bases. CDR1 and CDR2 from the germline V gene are MRHNA and SNTAGT. CDR3 length equals 14 residues. V shed 2 bases, J shed 6 bases, and the junction held 3 bases outside the gene matches. Here the CDR3 reads CASSDGLEAGELFF. The CDR3 coding sequence is TGTGCCAGCAGTGACGGACTAGAGGCCGGGGAGCTGTTTTTT.

V and J are TRBV7-9 and TRBJ2-7, with TRBD2 identical over 12 bases. V lost 5 bases, J lost 5 bases, and 7 bases stayed unmatched. The germline CDR1 and CDR2 sequences are SEHNR and FQNEAQ (reference sequence). The CDR3 sequence is 15 residues long. The DNA for the CDR3 is TGTGCCAGCAGCCTGACTAGCGGGAGTAGCCACGAGCAGTACTTC. Protein product: CASSLTSGSSHEQYF.